This TCR beta chain was obtained from a study of T cell repertoires in cytomegalovirus infection. Study conclusions and caveats: Cumulative frequency (of public TCR beta family members) identified carriers of CMV plus the relevant HLA.

TCRdb fed the reads into MiXCR, producing one record per CDR3 protein. Here the sample spans 200,000 or so distinct CDR3 sequences, around two fifths being singletons. This clonotype was detected a few times. Its specificity is unknown. The sequenced sample was CD8+ T cells from cultured PBMCs, obtained from culture after CMV antigen stimulation. This TCR came from a human donor in good health (CMV status not recorded). Some clones in this sample may be carry-over from other donors' samples.

CDR3 protein: CASSPPGRTRNTEAFF. The CDR3 DNA is TGTGCCAGCTCACCCCCAGGGAGAACTAGGAACACTGAAGCTTTCTTT. This chain uses TRBV18 with TRBJ1-1; D may be TRBD1 (5 bases). The CDR3 is 16 residues long. Deletions cut 3 bases from V and 1 base from J, with 15 bases between. Germline V gene lookup returns CDR1 KGHSH and CDR2 LQKENI.